A single TCR beta chain is shown here with its context. The sample comes from a study of blood T cell repertoires in COVID-19. Study-level information: The United States, Italy and Spain were the sources of the acute and convalescent COVID-19 samples. Nucleic acid was either cDNA or gDNA, and it came from T cells, B-cell-depleted T cells, or PBMCs.

Per the authors' pipeline: Amplification of reference gene primers was used by the study to estimate nucleated cell counts. Profiled with immunoSEQ multiplex PCR; TCRdb holds only in-frame clones, not every one. The DNA gave D and trimming, while V, J and clone size come from that table. Of tens of thousands of clones in the sample, over 65% are singletons; the top ten hold about 10%. Per germline, CDR1 SGHRS and CDR2 YFSETQ. Between the trimmed V and J ends, which lost 0 bases and 6 bases, there was a span of 15 bases. There are 16 residues in the CDR3. The sequence was collected from a human donor in a cohort sampled during active COVID-19. The chain combines TRBV5-1 with TRBJ1-4; D remains unclear. The sample consisted of peripheral blood. As DNA, the CDR3 is TGCGCCAGCAGCTTGGGCGAGGGCAGGCCGGATGAAAAACTGTTTTTT. This encodes CASSLGEGRPDEKLFF. The variable domain in full, completed from reference TRBV5-1 and TRBJ1-4, reads KAGVTQTPRYLIKTRGQQVTLSCSPISGHRSVSWYQQTPGQGLQFLFEYFSETQRNKGNFPGRFSGRQFSNSRSEMNVSTLELGDSALYLCASSLGEGRPDEKLFFGSGTQLSVL.